This TCR beta chain was profiled in a study of T cell repertoires in cytomegalovirus infection (dated by TCRdb to about 2019). As for the study more broadly: Because public TCR beta signatures pointed to carriage of CMV infection together with the matching HLA type, the HLA type of each donor mattered for the analysis.

The research as a whole found: The ex vivo response was dominated by HLA-C-restricted CMV-specific TCR beta clonotypes, which also provided the single most frequent clonotype in two of eight donors. Carriers of CMV infection plus the relevant HLA type were discriminated by the cumulative frequency of public TCR beta family members in the study cohort and in an independent roughly 380-donor cohort.

The V end loses 7 bases and the J end loses 5 bases, and a stretch of 14 bases separates them. Spanning cysteine to phenylalanine, the CDR3 consists of 14 amino acids. The entry retains the CDR3 DNA only, 42 bases that are in frame from base 1. The germline V gene supplies CDR1 SNHLY and CDR2 FYNNEI. Many counts were recorded for this clonotype. This clone's antigen is unknown. No quality values exist for individual bases; no much larger clone is one base distant. The instrument was an Illumina HiSeq 1500. In-frame beta chains were kept once TCRdb had trimmed the public reads at Q25 with fastp and called clones with MiXCR. Rows are combined by CDR3 protein, so each entry shows the most common genes and DNA. Counted in this sample were about 360,000 distinct CDR3 sequences; less than 20% of them appeared once. Roughly 8.7% of the sample lies in the top ten.

The chain links TRBV2 with TRBJ1-4; TRBD1 is possibly the D segment (6 matching bases). The specimen sequenced was PBMCs. This clonotype was obtained from a human donor in good health (CMV status not recorded). Some clones in this sample may be carry-over from other donors' samples. The CDR3 is CASTPGTRNEKLFF. In nucleotides, the sequence is TGTGCCAGCACACCCGGGACAAGGAATGAAAAACTGTTTTTT. The entire variable domain, with the stretches around the CDR3 drawn from the reference TRBV2 and TRBJ1-4 proteins, is EPEVTQTPSHQVTQMGQEVILRCVPISNHLYFYWYRQILGQKVEFLVSFYNNEISEKSEIFDDQFSVERPDGSNFTLKIRSTKLEDSAMYFCASTPGTRNEKLFFGSGTQLSVL.